This T cell receptor beta chain derives from a study of technical replicates of blood from a few donors listed by TCRdb under 2017. The library was built by means of the immunoSEQ multiplex PCR assay. TCRdb limited this immuneACCESS table to in-frame rearrangements with V and J called. A share of clones is missing; checked studies link under half to unresolved V genes, and the rest is unexplained. This sample gives some 13,000 clones in total; about 94% of them show up just once. The ten largest clonotypes hold 7.2% of the sample. Details on this clone: What antigen it recognizes has not been identified. Within one base of it there is no much larger clone, and no base qualities were kept.

V loses 5 bases at its end and J loses 1 base; junction bases beyond the gene matches: 7. From the cysteine through the phenylalanine, the CDR3 covers 17 amino acids. The only DNA kept is the CDR3, 51 bases in frame from the first base. Based on the germline V gene (reference sequence), the CDR1 and CDR2 sequences are PRHDT and FYEKMQ. Material for sequencing was PBMCs. Recombination joined TRBV13 with TRBJ2-7, and 14 bases in between align with TRBD2. The clonotype originates from a human donor in good health. The CDR3 reads CASSQTSGRARSYEQYF. The DNA reads as follows: TGTGCCAGCAGCCAGACTAGCGGGAGGGCCCGGTCCTACGAGCAGTACTTC.